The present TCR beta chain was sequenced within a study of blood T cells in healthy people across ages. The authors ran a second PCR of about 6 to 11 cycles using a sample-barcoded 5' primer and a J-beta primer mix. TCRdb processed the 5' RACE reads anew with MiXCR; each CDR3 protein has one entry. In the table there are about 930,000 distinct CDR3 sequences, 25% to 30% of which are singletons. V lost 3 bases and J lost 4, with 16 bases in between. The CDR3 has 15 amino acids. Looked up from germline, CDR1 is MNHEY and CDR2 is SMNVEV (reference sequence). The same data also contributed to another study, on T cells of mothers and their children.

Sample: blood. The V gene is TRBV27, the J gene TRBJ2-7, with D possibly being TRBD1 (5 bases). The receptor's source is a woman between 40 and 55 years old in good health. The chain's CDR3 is CASSLAGQVPYEQYF. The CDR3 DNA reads TGTGCCAGCAGTTTGGCAGGGCAGGTGCCTTACGAGCAGTACTTC.